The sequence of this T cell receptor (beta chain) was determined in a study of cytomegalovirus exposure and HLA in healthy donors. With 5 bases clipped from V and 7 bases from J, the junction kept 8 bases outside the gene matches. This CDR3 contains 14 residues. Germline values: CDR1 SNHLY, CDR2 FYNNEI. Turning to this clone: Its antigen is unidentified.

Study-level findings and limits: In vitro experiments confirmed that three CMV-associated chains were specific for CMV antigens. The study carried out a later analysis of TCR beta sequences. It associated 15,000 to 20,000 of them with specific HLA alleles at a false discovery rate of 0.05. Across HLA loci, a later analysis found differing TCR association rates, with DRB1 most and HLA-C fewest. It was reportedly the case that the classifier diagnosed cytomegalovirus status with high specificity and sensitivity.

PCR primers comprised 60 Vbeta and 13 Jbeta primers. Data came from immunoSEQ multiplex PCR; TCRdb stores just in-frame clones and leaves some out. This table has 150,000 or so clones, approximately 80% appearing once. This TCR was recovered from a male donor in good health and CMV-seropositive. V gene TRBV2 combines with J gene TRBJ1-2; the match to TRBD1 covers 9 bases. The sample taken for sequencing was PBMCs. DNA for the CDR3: TGTGCCAGCAGTCTTGGACAGGGGAGTGTTGGCTACACCTTC. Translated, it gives CASSLGQGSVGYTF.